The rows below give T cell receptor beta chains drawn from one sample of a study of blood T cell repertoires in COVID-19. TCRdb's copy holds only in-frame clones and misses some; the assay was immunoSEQ multiplex PCR. This table has around 270,000 clones, 80% to 85% appearing once. Sample: peripheral blood. These receptors were taken from a person in their 70s with COVID-19, enrolled during active disease. The conserved cysteine and the conserved F or W are not part of the CDR3 here.

CDR3aa: ASSFETGELF
j_gene: TRBJ2-2
len: 10
v_gene: TRBV7-9

CDR3aa: ASGPWDRLHEQY
j_gene: TRBJ2-7
len: 12
v_gene: TRBV6-5

CDR3aa: ASSKTSVPTDTQY
j_gene: TRBJ2-3
len: 13
v_gene: TRBV6-2/TRBV6-3

CDR3aa: ASSSRTGYEQY
j_gene: TRBJ2-7
len: 11
v_gene: TRBV27

CDR3aa: ASSESSGYNEKLF
j_gene: TRBJ1-4
len: 13
v_gene: TRBV6-1

CDR3aa: ACGGGAGELF
j_gene: TRBJ2-2
len: 10
v_gene: TRBV19

CDR3aa: ASSANRESNQPQH
j_gene: TRBJ1-5
len: 13
v_gene: TRBV19

CDR3aa: ASSPGTGGVGTEAF
j_gene: TRBJ1-1
len: 14
v_gene: TRBV5-6

CDR3aa: ASSLGQGLKQF
j_gene: TRBJ2-1
len: 11
v_gene: TRBV27

CDR3aa: ASSILGQNTDTQY
j_gene: TRBJ2-3
len: 13
v_gene: TRBV19

CDR3aa: ASVMGQPPYEQY
j_gene: TRBJ2-7
len: 12
v_gene: TRBV28

CDR3aa: ASNRDWTEAF
j_gene: TRBJ1-1
len: 10
v_gene: TRBV6-5

CDR3aa: ASSAGLSTDTQY
j_gene: TRBJ2-3
len: 12
v_gene: TRBV2

CDR3aa: ASTSTPGQGEYYGYT
j_gene: TRBJ1-2
len: 15
v_gene: TRBV7-9

CDR3aa: ASSVDSGRSSTDTQY
j_gene: TRBJ2-3
len: 15
v_gene: TRBV9

CDR3aa: ASSLDSRANSPLH
j_gene: TRBJ1-6
len: 13
v_gene: TRBV7-2

CDR3aa: ASSVGGGTEAF
j_gene: TRBJ1-1
len: 11
v_gene: TRBV6-6

CDR3aa: ASSFPGQRTYEQY
j_gene: TRBJ2-7
len: 13
v_gene: TRBV28

CDR3aa: AVYVSSGFRSAYNEQF
j_gene: TRBJ2-1
len: 16
v_gene: TRBV7-8

CDR3aa: ASSSWGPGSGPQGDEQY
j_gene: TRBJ2-7
len: 17
v_gene: TRBV5-6

CDR3aa: ASSRRLGAPYEQY
j_gene: TRBJ2-7
len: 13
v_gene: TRBV5-5

CDR3aa: ASSFMGASGVYNEQF
j_gene: TRBJ2-1
len: 15
v_gene: TRBV5-1

CDR3aa: ASSDDGGSDGYT
j_gene: TRBJ1-2
len: 12
v_gene: TRBV2

CDR3aa: ASSQPGSDGYT
j_gene: TRBJ1-2
len: 11
v_gene: TRBV3-1/TRBV3-2

CDR3aa: ASSKGRDSASGNTIY
j_gene: TRBJ1-3
len: 15
v_gene: TRBV18

CDR3aa: ATSNRDPNTGELF
j_gene: TRBJ2-2
len: 13
v_gene: TRBV24-1

CDR3aa: SVVRSRGTGSYEQY
j_gene: TRBJ2-7
len: 14
v_gene: TRBV29-1

CDR3aa: ASSIGTAGNTIY
j_gene: TRBJ1-3
len: 12
v_gene: TRBV19

CDR3aa: ATSSFSGTGPKNIQY
j_gene: TRBJ2-4
len: 15
v_gene: TRBV15